A selection of T cell receptor beta chains follows, all from one sample in a study of blood T cell repertoires in COVID-19. Here immunoSEQ multiplex PCR was the method, and the copy in TCRdb shows in-frame clones only, minus some. Seen here are 85,000 to 100,000 clones, about nine tenths observed once, and the top ten hold 1.5% to 2%. The sample consisted of peripheral blood. The receptors shown here come from a man aged 55 to 70 with acute or convalescent COVID-19. Each CDR3 is given with its conserved first and last residue. The D gene is left open where the match is weak. A row's size may be missing; if present it is once, few, many or a size class.

v_call	j_call	clone_size	d_call	cdr3_nt	cdr3_aa
TRBV10-2	TRBJ1-2	NA	NA	TGCGCCAGCAGTGCAACTAACTATGGCTACACCTTC	CASSATNYGYTF
TRBV7-2	TRBJ1-2	NA	NA	TGTGCCAGCAGCTTAGGGGGCGGTGGCTACACCTTC	CASSLGGGGYTF
TRBV3-1/TRBV3-2	TRBJ1-1	NA	NA	TGTGCCAGCAGCCCCACATGGAACACTGAAGCTTTCTTT	CASSPTWNTEAFF
TRBV10-3	TRBJ1-1	once	NA	TGTGCCATCAGTGAGGCAGGGGCCCTGAACACTGAAGCTTTCTTT	CAISEAGALNTEAFF
TRBV5-6	TRBJ1-4	NA	NA	TGTGCCAGCAGCTTGATGACAGGAGTAACTAATGAAAAACTGTTTTTT	CASSLMTGVTNEKLFF
TRBV5-1	TRBJ1-3	NA	TRBD1	TGCGCCAGCAGCCTGGGGACAGGGACTGGAAACACCATATATTTT	CASSLGTGTGNTIYF
TRBV5-1	TRBJ1-1	NA	NA	TGCGCCAGCAGCTTGGACCTGGTCAGGACTGAAGCTTTCTTT	CASSLDLVRTEAFF
TRBV3-1/TRBV3-2	TRBJ2-7	NA	TRBD1	TGTGCCAGCAGCCAAGAAGGGGGCCGACAGGGAGTAGATTGTGGCGAGCAGTACTTC	CASSQEGGRQGVDCGEQYF
TRBV5-1	TRBJ1-5	NA	NA	TGCGCCAGCAGCGCCGTGGCGGGAAGGGATCAGCCCCAGCATTTT	CASSAVAGRDQPQHF
TRBV5-1	TRBJ2-3	NA	NA	TGCGCCAGCAGCTTGCGTAGCACAGATACGCAGTATTTT	CASSLRSTDTQYF
TRBV6-4	TRBJ1-2	NA	NA	TGTGCCAGCAGTGACATAGGGAGGGAAGGGAGCGGCTACACCTTC	CASSDIGREGSGYTF
TRBV3-1/TRBV3-2	TRBJ1-5	NA	NA	TGTGCCAGCAGCCAGGCACAGGGCAATCAGCCCCAGCATTTT	CASSQAQGNQPQHF
TRBV19	TRBJ1-4	NA	TRBD1	TGTGCCAGTAGCCGACGGACAGGGGGCGCCGGAACTAATGAAAAACTGTTTTTT	CASSRRTGGAGTNEKLFF
TRBV10-3	TRBJ2-3	once	NA	TGTGCCACCGGGGGAGATACGCAGTATTTT	CATGGDTQYF
TRBV7-9	TRBJ1-6	once	TRBD1	TGTGCCAGCAGCACGACAGGGGAGGGGTCACCCCTCCACTTT	CASSTTGEGSPLHF
TRBV6-6	TRBJ1-5	NA	TRBD1	TGTGCCAGCAGTCCGGGGACAGGGCGGGGCAATCAGCCCCAGCATTTT	CASSPGTGRGNQPQHF
TRBV5-6	TRBJ1-6	NA	NA	TGTGCCAGCAGTCGGGGGGTTAATTCACCCCTCCACTTT	CASSRGVNSPLHF